This T cell receptor (beta chain) was captured by sequencing in a study of OX40 agonist ivuxolimab in advanced cancers. Study information: Across the patients, intravenous ivuxolimab was delivered every 2 weeks at 0.01 to 10 mg/kg. Aged roughly 23 to 85 with a mean of roughly 65 years, they were around 83% male. Study observations and caveats: Several nonresponders also turned out to have low normalized T-cell clonal expansion. On average, CD8+ T cells had more expanded clones than CD4+.

Remarks on this clone: Its antigen is as yet unknown.

CDR1 LNHDA and CDR2 SQIVND come from the germline V gene (reference sequence). With 9 bases removed from V and 0 bases from J, the gap between germline ends came to 15 bases. The CDR3 covers 15 residues. Here immunoSEQ multiplex PCR was the method, and the copy in TCRdb shows in-frame clones only, minus some. The table lists 60,000 to 80,000 clones, 70% to 90% of them singletons. The sample in question was CD4+ or CD8+ T cells sorted from blood, obtained in a trial of the OX40 agonist ivuxolimab. The sequence came from an adult with an advanced solid tumor such as melanoma, head and neck, liver or kidney cancer. The gene calls are TRBV19 and TRBJ1-3; D perhaps matches TRBD1 (5 bases). CDR3 DNA: TGTGCCAGCACTGTCGGGGGAACCTCTGGAAACACCATATATTTT. As protein: CASTVGGTSGNTIYF.